These T cell receptor beta chains were read from a single sample in a study of cytomegalovirus exposure and HLA in healthy donors. Libraries were prepared by immunoSEQ multiplex PCR; TCRdb keeps only in-frame clonotypes and omits some of them. The sample includes about 180,000 clones, about 81% of them seen just once. The sample taken for sequencing was PBMCs. Receptor source: a man aged 35 to 55 in good health and CMV-seronegative. Both conserved end residues are part of each CDR3. D genes are given only for firm matches. Size is omitted from some rows. Given values are once, few, many or a class for expanded clones.

clone size | J gene | CDR3 length | V gene | D gene | CDR3 protein | CDR3 DNA
. | TRBJ2-1 | 14 | TRBV29-1 | TRBD1 | CSVNPRGPYNEQFF | TGCAGCGTTAACCCCAGGGGGCCCTACAATGAGCAGTTCTTC
. | TRBJ2-5 | 16 | TRBV7-2 | TRBD2 | CASSPHPDIRGGTQYF | TGTGCCAGCAGCCCTCACCCGGACATCCGCGGGGGGACCCAGTACTTC
. | TRBJ1-6 | 13 | TRBV25-1 | . | CASSPFNPGPLHF | TGTGCCAGCAGTCCCTTTAACCCGGGGCCCCTCCACTTT
few | TRBJ2-3 | 17 | TRBV27 | TRBD2 | CASSSPGLAGRTDTQYF | TGTGCCAGCAGTTCTCCGGGACTAGCGGGCCGCACAGATACGCAGTATTTT
. | TRBJ1-1 | 17 | TRBV5-1 | . | CASSPSLLQGLNTEAFF | TGCGCCAGCAGCCCATCCCTCCTACAGGGCCTGAACACTGAAGCTTTCTTT
. | TRBJ2-3 | 16 | TRBV7-2 | TRBD2 | CASSASSGRVGDTQYF | TGTGCCAGCAGCGCTTCTAGCGGGAGGGTGGGAGATACGCAGTATTTT
. | TRBJ1-1 | 11 | TRBV20-1 | . | CSASGGSRAFF | TGCAGTGCTAGTGGTGGCTCGAGGGCTTTCTTT
once | TRBJ2-3 | 12 | TRBV7-2 | . | CASSSRVDTQYF | TGTGCCAGCAGCTCCCGCGTAGATACGCAGTATTTT
. | TRBJ2-5 | 14 | TRBV7-2 | . | CASSLAGGQETQYF | TGTGCCAGCAGCTTAGCGGGGGGCCAAGAGACCCAGTACTTC
. | TRBJ2-7 | 15 | TRBV7-2 | . | CASSDYSTSPGEQYF | TGTGCCAGCAGCGACTACAGTACTTCTCCCGGCGAGCAGTACTTC
. | TRBJ1-3 | 15 | TRBV7-2 | . | CASSTYGGRGNTIYF | TGTGCCAGCAGCACATACGGGGGGCGGGGAAACACCATATATTTT
once | TRBJ2-5 | 16 | TRBV11-3 | TRBD1 | CASSTRQGMGGETQYF | TGTGCCAGCAGCACACGACAGGGTATGGGTGGGGAGACCCAGTACTTC
. | TRBJ2-1 | 12 | TRBV2 | . | CASSAPPSEQFF | TGTGCCAGCAGTGCACCTCCTAGTGAGCAGTTCTTC
. | TRBJ1-1 | 13 | TRBV2 | . | CASSVDSFTEAFF | TGTGCCAGCAGTGTCGACAGTTTTACTGAAGCTTTCTTT
once | TRBJ2-7 | 15 | TRBV7-6 | TRBD2 | CASSPRTSGIYEQYF | TGTGCCAGCAGCCCAAGGACTAGCGGCATCTACGAGCAGTACTTC
. | TRBJ1-1 | 17 | TRBV14 | . | CASSQKGVVRRGTEAFF | TGTGCCAGCAGCCAAAAAGGGGTCGTTCGGAGAGGCACTGAAGCTTTCTTT
. | TRBJ1-1 | 14 | TRBV2 | . | CASSTRTENTEAFF | TGTGCCAGCAGCACCCGGACAGAGAACACTGAAGCTTTCTTT
. | TRBJ1-5 | 13 | TRBV7-2 | . | CASSLDRDQPQHF | TGTGCCAGCAGCTTAGACCGGGATCAGCCCCAGCATTTT
. | TRBJ2-7 | 14 | TRBV30 | TRBD2 | CASTGTSGSYEQYF | TGTGCCTCCACCGGGACTAGCGGCTCCTACGAGCAGTACTTC
once | TRBJ2-7 | 15 | TRBV4-3 | . | CASSQGQQVVYEQYF | TGCGCCAGCAGCCAAGGACAACAGGTTGTCTACGAGCAGTACTTC